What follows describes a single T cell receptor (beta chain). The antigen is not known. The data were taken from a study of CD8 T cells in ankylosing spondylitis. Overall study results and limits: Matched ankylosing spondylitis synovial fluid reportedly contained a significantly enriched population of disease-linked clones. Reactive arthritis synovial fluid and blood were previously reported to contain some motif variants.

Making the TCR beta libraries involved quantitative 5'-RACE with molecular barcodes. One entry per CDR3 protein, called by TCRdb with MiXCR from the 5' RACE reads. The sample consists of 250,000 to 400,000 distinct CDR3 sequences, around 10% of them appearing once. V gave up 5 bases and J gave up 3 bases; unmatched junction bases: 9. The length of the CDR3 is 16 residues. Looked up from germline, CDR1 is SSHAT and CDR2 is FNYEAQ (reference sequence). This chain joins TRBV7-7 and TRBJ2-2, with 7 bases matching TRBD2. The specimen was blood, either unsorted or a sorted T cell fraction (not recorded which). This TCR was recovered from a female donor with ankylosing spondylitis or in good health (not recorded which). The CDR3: CASSPTSGGHTGELFF. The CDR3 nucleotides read TGTGCCAGCAGCCCCACGTCGGGGGGACACACCGGGGAGCTGTTTTTT.